The entry below gives a single T cell receptor beta chain sequence along with its context. The data were obtained in a study of cytotoxic CD8 clonotypes in ibrutinib-treated CLL. At the level of the study: Mean per-sample yields comprised 255,043 productive templates and 94,082 productive rearrangements.

Only in-frame clones appear in the TCRdb table, and some are missing; sequencing was by immunoSEQ multiplex PCR. The sample records 9,000 or so clones, approximately 60% being singletons. CDR1 MNHEY and CDR2 SMNVEV come from the germline V gene (reference sequence). The V segment lost 9 bases and the J segment 7 bases; nucleotides outside the gene matches: 5. The CDR3 runs 13 residues. This rearrangement joins TRBV27 to TRBJ2-5; 13 nucleotides agree with TRBD2. The sequencing here drew on PBMCs, taken before ibrutinib treatment. The TCR was taken from a human donor with chronic lymphocytic leukemia. CDR3 sequence (DNA): TGTGCCAGTACTAGCGGGAGGGCCACGACCCAGTACTTC. This sequence encodes CASTSGRATTQYF.